Listed below are T cell receptor beta chains from one sample, sequenced in a study of monozygotic twins with inflammatory bowel disease. TCRdb re-called the 5' RACE reads; one entry per CDR3 protein, DNA not given. This table lists about 380,000 distinct CDR3 sequences. Sequenced input: blood. These receptors were collected from a human donor with ulcerative colitis or Crohn's disease, or a healthy co-twin of an affected twin (not recorded which). Both conserved end residues are part of each CDR3.

CDR3: CASSHQPGTVETQYF; V: TRBV4-1; J: TRBJ2-5
CDR3: CASSQVGTGGEQYF; V: TRBV3-1; J: TRBJ2-7
CDR3: CASDEFLERTQYF; V: TRBV2; J: TRBJ2-5
CDR3: CASSPRSGETQYF; V: TRBV9; J: TRBJ2-5
CDR3: CASSRKQGAFDGYTF; V: TRBV28; J: TRBJ1-2
CDR3: CASKGVFANQPQHF; V: TRBV6-2/TRBV6-3; J: TRBJ1-5
CDR3: CASSLMAGPYEQYF; V: TRBV14; J: TRBJ2-7
CDR3: CASSLPTFGGSAEAFF; V: TRBV25-1; J: TRBJ1-1
CDR3: CSARAYQSSYEQYF; V: TRBV20-1; J: TRBJ2-7
CDR3: CASSQVQSRYNEQFF; V: TRBV3-1; J: TRBJ2-1
CDR3: CASSLGWTSGSNYEQYF; V: TRBV5-1; J: TRBJ2-7
CDR3: CASRDRDRDGYTF; V: TRBV2; J: TRBJ1-2
CDR3: CASSWGPEAKNIQYF; V: TRBV19; J: TRBJ2-4
CDR3: CASTQGGSSTDTQYF; V: TRBV5-1; J: TRBJ2-3
CDR3: CASYAAAGPGTDTQYF; V: TRBV5-1; J: TRBJ2-3
CDR3: CASSQDLVLGVNTEAFF; V: TRBV4-3; J: TRBJ1-1